This TCR beta chain was captured in a study of blood T cells in healthy people across ages. Regarding the study as a whole: Diversity estimated from one million T cells was considered an underestimate. Versus aged donors, long-lived donors had higher diversity and more naive CD4+ cells.

The second PCR ran about 6 to 11 cycles with a sample-barcoded 5' primer and J-beta primers. TCRdb independently ran MiXCR on the 5' RACE reads; one entry per CDR3 protein. The top ten clones hold 9% to 9.5% of a sample with hundreds of thousands of distinct CDR3 sequences, 25% of them seen once. This CDR3 is 14 amino acids long. V trimming: 1 base; J trimming: 3 bases; junction bases outside the gene matches: 3. Germline V gene lookup returns CDR1 LNHNV and CDR2 YYDKDF (reference sequence). In regard to this clonotype: Its specificity is unknown.

Another study also made use of these data, one on T cells of mothers and their children.

The sequenced sample was blood. The receptor was derived from a boy between 10 and 17 years old in good health. The V call is TRBV15, the J call TRBJ2-7; 7 positions agree with TRBD2. In DNA, the CDR3 is TGTGCCACCAGCAGAGGCGGGAGTGACTACGAGCAGTACTTC. This encodes CATSRGGSDYEQYF.